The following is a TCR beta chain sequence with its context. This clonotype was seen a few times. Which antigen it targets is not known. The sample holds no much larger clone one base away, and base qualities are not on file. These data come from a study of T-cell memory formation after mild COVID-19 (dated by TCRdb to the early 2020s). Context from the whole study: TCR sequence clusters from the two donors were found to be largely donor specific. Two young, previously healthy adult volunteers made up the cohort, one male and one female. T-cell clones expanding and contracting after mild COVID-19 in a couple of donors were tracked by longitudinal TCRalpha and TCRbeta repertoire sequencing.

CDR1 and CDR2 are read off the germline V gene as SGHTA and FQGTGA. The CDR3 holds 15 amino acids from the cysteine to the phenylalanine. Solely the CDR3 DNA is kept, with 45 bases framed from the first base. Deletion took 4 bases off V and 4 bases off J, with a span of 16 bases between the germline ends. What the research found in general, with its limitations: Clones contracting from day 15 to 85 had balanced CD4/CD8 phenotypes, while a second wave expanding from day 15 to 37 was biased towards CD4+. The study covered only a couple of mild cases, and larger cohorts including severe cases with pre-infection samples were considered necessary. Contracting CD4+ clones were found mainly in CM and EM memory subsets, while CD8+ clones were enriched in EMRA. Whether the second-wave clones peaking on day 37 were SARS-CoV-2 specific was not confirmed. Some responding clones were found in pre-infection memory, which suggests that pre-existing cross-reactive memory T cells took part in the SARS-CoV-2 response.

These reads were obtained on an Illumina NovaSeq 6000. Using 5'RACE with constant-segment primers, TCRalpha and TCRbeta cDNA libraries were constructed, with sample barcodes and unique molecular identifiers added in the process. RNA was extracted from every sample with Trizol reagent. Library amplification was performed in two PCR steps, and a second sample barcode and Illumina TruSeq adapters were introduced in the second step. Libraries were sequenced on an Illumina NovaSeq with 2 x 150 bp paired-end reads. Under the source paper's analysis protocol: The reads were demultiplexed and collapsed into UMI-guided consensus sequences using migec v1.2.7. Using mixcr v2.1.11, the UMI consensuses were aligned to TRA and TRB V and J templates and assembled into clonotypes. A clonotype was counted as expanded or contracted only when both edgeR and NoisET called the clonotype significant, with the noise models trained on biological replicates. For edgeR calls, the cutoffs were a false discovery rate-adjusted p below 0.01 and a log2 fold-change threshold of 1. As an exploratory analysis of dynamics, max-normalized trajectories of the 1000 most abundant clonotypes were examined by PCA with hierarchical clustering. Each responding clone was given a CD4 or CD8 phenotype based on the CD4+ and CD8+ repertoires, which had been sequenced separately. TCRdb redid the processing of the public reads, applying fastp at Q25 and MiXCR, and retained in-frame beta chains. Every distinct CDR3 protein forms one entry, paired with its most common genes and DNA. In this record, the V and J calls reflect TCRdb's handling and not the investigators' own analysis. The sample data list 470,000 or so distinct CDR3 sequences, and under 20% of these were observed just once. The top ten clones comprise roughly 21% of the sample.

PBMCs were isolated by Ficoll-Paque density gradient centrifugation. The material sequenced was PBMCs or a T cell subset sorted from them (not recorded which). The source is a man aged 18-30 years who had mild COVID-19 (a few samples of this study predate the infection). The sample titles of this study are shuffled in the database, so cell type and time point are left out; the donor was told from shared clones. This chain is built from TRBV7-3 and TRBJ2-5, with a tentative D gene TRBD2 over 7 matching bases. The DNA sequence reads TGTGCCAGCAGCTCGGCGGGGGCTAGACGAGAGACCCAGTACTTC. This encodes CASSSAGARRETQYF.